This T cell receptor (beta chain) was sequenced for a study of blood T cell repertoires in COVID-19 (dated by TCRdb to about 2020). About the full investigation: Samples covering the acute and convalescent phases of COVID-19 were provided by collaborators in the United States, Italy and Spain. The material from the prospective study consisted of cDNA or gDNA derived from T cells, B-cell-depleted T cells, or PBMCs. Deeply sampled blood TCRbeta repertoires from subjects exposed to, actively infected with, or recovered from COVID-19 were included in the dataset. The repertoires were made available in a free public database intended to serve as a resource for research on the immune response to SARS-CoV-2. The samples were drawn from the first 160 participants of the ongoing ImmuneRACE study and from 1,254 subjects provided by 6 global collaborators. Sample metadata almost always included a de-identified subject ID, COVID-19 status, age in years and sex. Where available, HLA class I and class II types were obtained from metadata supplied by the sample provider rather than from assay-based typing. Broader findings and caveats from the paper: The amount of clinical and demographic metadata varied by source and participant and was provided uncurated.

TCRbeta CDR3 regions were amplified from genomic DNA by means of the immunoSEQ Assay, a bias-controlled multiplex PCR. Processing in the source paper ran as follows. The number of nucleated cells in each sample was estimated by amplification of reference gene primers within the assay. To quantify the absolute abundance of each unique TCRbeta CDR3 rearrangement, sequence reads were collapsed and filtered. Productive Simpson clonality was computed per sample as the square root of Simpson's diversity index over productive rearrangements. TCRdb's version of the immuneACCESS table is confined to in-frame rearrangements and falls short of the full clone set. An unresolved V gene accounts for under half of the shortfall where checked; the remainder is of unknown origin. The DNA gave D and trimming, while V, J and clone size come from that table. The sample data list 300,000 or so clones, and more than 75% of these were observed just once. The ten largest clones represent around 2.7% of the sample.

Comment on this clone: Its antigen is not yet known. No base quality values were provided; no much bigger clone lies one nucleotide off.

Participants in the prospective study were aged roughly 18 to 100 years, lived in 20 to 25 United States geographic areas, and enrolled through a virtual design. In the prospective study, participants were assigned to cohorts based on the clinical history participants reported in a screening survey and a study questionnaire. For ImmuneRACE Cohort 3, a participant was defined as recovered based on two consecutive negative NP/OP PCR tests, clearance by a healthcare professional, or resolution of symptoms. Each participant in the prospective study had whole blood, serum and a nasopharyngeal or oropharyngeal swab collected by mobile phlebotomists. Prospective study participants could optionally give additional blood draws and questionnaires over a roughly two-month period. Before DNA extraction, blood samples from the prospective study were shipped at room temperature or frozen. Including the terminal cysteine and phenylalanine, the CDR3 comprises 16 residues. The retained sequence is limited to the CDR3, 48 bases, with the frame set at the first base. V and J are truncated by 0 bases and 5 bases respectively, leaving an intervening sequence of 11 bases. The CDR1 and CDR2 encoded by the germline V gene are MDHEN and SYDVKM.

The receptor was derived from a man between 60 and 75 years old who had recovered from COVID-19. The sequence joins TRBV28 to TRBJ1-6; tentative D gene TRBD1, with 6 bases matching. Material: PBMCs or T cells enriched from blood (not recorded which). The nucleotides are TGTGCCAGCAGTTTATGGGCAGGGGAACATAATTCACCCCTCCACTTT. Its translation is CASSLWAGEHNSPLHF.